Below, 8 T cell receptor beta chains from the same sample are listed, as sequenced in a study of shared clonotypes between healthy human individuals. Measured with immunoSEQ multiplex PCR; TCRdb has only the in-frame clones, and not every one. The data show roughly 490,000 clones, 70% to 85% seen once. Sequenced input: PBMCs. The source of these receptors is a woman in her thirties or forties in good health. Some clones in this sample may be carry-over from other donors' samples.

This clone has only one observation. This chain joins TRBV29-1 and TRBJ2-3; 13 bases are shared with TRBD2. CDR1 and CDR2 (germline): SQVTM, ANQGSEA. The CDR3 covers 15 residues. V shed 7 bases, J shed 2 bases, and the junction held 6 bases outside the gene matches. The CDR3 here is CSGPTSGRNTDTQYF. CDR3 DNA: TGCAGCGGACCGACTAGCGGGAGGAACACAGATACGCAGTATTTT.

The chain links TRBV21-1 to TRBJ2-3; TRBD2, the D gene given by the table, was not confirmed from the DNA. TRBV21-1 is a documented pseudogene. CDR3 length equals 16 residues. The CDR3 spells CASSTWEAGGTDTQYF. Written as DNA, the CDR3 is TGTGCCAGCAGCACCTGGGAAGCGGGGGGCACAGATACGCAGTATTTT.

The chain uses TRBV28 and TRBJ1-1, with TRBD1 as a possible D gene (6 bases). The V end was cut by 1 base, the J end by 11 bases, with 11 bases between. This CDR3 is 12 amino acids long. CDR1 and CDR2 (germline): MDHEN, SYDVKM. CDR3 in amino acids: CASSLFRGGAFF. CDR3 sequence (DNA): TGTGCCAGCAGTTTATTTCGGGGGGGCGCTTTCTTT.

The V call is TRBV28, the J call TRBJ2-1; D may be TRBD1 (6 bases). The germline gives CDR1 MDHEN, CDR2 SYDVKM. CDR3 size: 13 residues. Deletions cut 5 bases from V and 8 bases from J, with 13 bases between. The CDR3 region is CASSTYRVDEQFF. The CDR3 DNA reads TGTGCCAGCAGTACCTACAGGGTTGATGAGCAGTTCTTC.

The chain combines TRBV4-1 with TRBJ1-4, with D possibly being TRBD1 (6 bases). Germline CDR1 is MGHRA and CDR2 is YSYEKL. The CDR3 sequence is 14 residues long. Trimming removed 5 bases at V and 4 bases at J, with 11 bases between. In nucleotides, the CDR3 is TGCGCCAGCAGCAAGACAGGCCTTAATGAAAAACTGTTTTTT. This sequence encodes CASSKTGLNEKLFF.

The J gene is TRBJ1-1, the V gene TRBV30; D perhaps matches TRBD1 (5 bases). The length of the CDR3 is 13 residues. The germline CDR1 and CDR2 sequences are GTSNPN and SVGIG (reference sequence). V was pared by 5 bases and J by 3 bases, with 13 bases between. The CDR3 is CAWGDGRDTEAFF. CDR3 DNA: TGTGCCTGGGGGGACGGGAGGGACACTGAAGCTTTCTTT.

The chain couples TRBV7-2 to TRBJ1-5; 7 bases are shared with TRBD1. The V segment lost 2 bases and the J segment 0 bases; nucleotides outside the gene matches: 7. The CDR3 covers 17 residues. Germline CDR1 and CDR2: SGHTA and FQGNSA. CDR3: CASSLRWTGNSNQPQHF. In DNA, the CDR3 is TGTGCCAGCAGCTTAAGGTGGACAGGAAATAGCAATCAGCCCCAGCATTTT.

The rearrangement uses TRBV28 and TRBJ2-1; 7 bases agree with TRBD2. Germline CDR1 is MDHEN and CDR2 is SYDVKM. V was clipped by 3 bases and J by 0 bases; unmatched bases: 8. There are 17 residues in the CDR3. The CDR3 loop reads CASSFALERGSYNEQFF. In DNA, the CDR3 is TGTGCCAGCAGTTTTGCCCTGGAGCGGGGCTCCTACAATGAGCAGTTCTTC.